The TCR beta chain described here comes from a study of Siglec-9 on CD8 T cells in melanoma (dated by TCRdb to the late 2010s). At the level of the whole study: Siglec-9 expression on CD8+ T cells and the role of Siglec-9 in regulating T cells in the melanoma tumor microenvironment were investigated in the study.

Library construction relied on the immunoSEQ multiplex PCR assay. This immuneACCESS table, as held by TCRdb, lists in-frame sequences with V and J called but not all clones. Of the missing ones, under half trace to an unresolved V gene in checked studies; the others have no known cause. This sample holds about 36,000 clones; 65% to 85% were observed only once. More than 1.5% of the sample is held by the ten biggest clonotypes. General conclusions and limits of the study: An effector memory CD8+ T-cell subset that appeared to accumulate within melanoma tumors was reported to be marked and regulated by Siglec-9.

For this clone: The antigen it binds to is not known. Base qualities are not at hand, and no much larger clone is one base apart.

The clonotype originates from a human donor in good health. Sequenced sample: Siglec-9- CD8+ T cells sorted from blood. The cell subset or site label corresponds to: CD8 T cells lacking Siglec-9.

The CDR3 loop reads CASSPPSLIYGYTF. The DNA is TGTGCCAGCTCACCACCGTCCCTGATCTATGGCTACACCTTC. Recombination linked TRBV18 to TRBJ1-2, with no D gene named confidently. The CDR3 measures 14 amino acids from cysteine to phenylalanine. Solely the CDR3 DNA is kept, with 42 bases framed from the first base. The junction carries 9 bases between V and J, which are trimmed by 0 bases and 4 bases respectively. From a lookup of the germline V gene, CDR1 and CDR2 are KGHSH and LQKENI.